This TCR beta chain originates from a study of regulatory T cells in long-lasting Graves disease. Germline assignment: CDR1 SGDLS and CDR2 YYNGEE. This CDR3 has 15 residues. Trimming removed 2 bases from V and 7 bases from J, with 16 bases in between. Regarding time point: newly diagnosed GD, antithyroid drugs for less than 3 months. PBMCs provided the RNA from which the TCR library was made. The authors built TCR beta libraries using iRepertoire HTBI primers and Arm-PCR of CDR3 regions. TCRdb processed the multiplex PCR reads anew with MiXCR; each CDR3 protein has one entry. The repertoire holds about 440,000 distinct CDR3 sequences, with less than 20% as singletons. These data are also associated with another study on T cells in Graves' hyperthyroidism and ophthalmopathy. That paper adds: A set of HTBI primers served as the primers for a first-round RT-PCR of the TCR CDR3.

The sequence was obtained from a woman aged 25 to 39 with Graves disease. The chain couples TRBV9 to TRBJ2-1; a possible D gene is TRBD2 (5 bases). The sample here was peripheral blood mononuclear cells (PBMCs), taken at new diagnosis, from a patient treated with antithyroid drugs. CDR3 in DNA: TGTGCCAGCAGCGTGGGAGCGGTCCTCTTGAATGAGCAGTTCTTC. Protein product: CASSVGAVLLNEQFF. The full variable domain, its missing parts supplied by reference TRBV9 and TRBJ2-1, is DSGVTQTPKHLITATGQRVTLRCSPRSGDLSVYWYQQSLDQGLQFLIQYYNGEERAKGNILERFSAQQFPDLHSELNLSSLELGDSALYFCASSVGAVLLNEQFFGPGTRLTVL.